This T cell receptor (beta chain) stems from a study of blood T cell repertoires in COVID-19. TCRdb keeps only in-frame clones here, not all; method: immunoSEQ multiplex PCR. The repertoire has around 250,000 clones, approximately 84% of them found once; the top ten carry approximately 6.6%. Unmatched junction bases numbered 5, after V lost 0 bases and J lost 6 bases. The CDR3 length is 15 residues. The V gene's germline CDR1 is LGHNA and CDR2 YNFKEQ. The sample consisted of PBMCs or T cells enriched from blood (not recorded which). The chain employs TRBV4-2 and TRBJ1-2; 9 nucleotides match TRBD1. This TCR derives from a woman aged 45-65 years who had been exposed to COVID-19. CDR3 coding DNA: TGTGCCAGCAGCCAAGATCTGGGGACAGGGCATGGCTACACCTTC. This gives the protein CASSQDLGTGHGYTF.